The rows below give T cell receptor beta chains drawn from one sample of a study of shared clonotypes between healthy human individuals. The assay was immunoSEQ multiplex PCR, and TCRdb's table has in-frame clones only and misses some. The table shows more than 850,000 clones, with around 82% occurring only once. The sequencing sample was made of memory CD4+ T cells from PBMCs. The origin of the receptors is a man aged 18 to 30 in good health. Some clones in this sample may be carry-over from other donors' samples. The CDR3 runs from the conserved cysteine through the conserved F or W. Fields, in order: V gene, J gene, clone size, D gene, CDR3 protein, CDR3 DNA. A D gene is named only where the DNA matches it firmly. Expanded clones are given a class, and other clones once, few, many or no size at all.

TRBV5-1	TRBJ2-5	.	.	CASSLVAGIEETQYF	TGCGCCAGCAGCTTGGTGGCAGGGATCGAAGAGACCCAGTACTTC
TRBV6-6	TRBJ2-1	.	TRBD2	CASSYVAGGRNEQFF	TGTGCCAGCAGTTACGTAGCGGGAGGTCGCAATGAGCAGTTCTTC
TRBV9	TRBJ2-1	.	.	CASSVVGTGENEQFF	TGTGCCAGCAGCGTAGTGGGAACGGGAGAGAATGAGCAGTTCTTC
TRBV5-5	TRBJ1-4	many	.	CASSLGFGNEKLFF	TGTGCCAGCAGCTTGGGTTTCGGGAATGAAAAACTGTTTTTT
TRBV7-9	TRBJ2-1	once	.	CASSASVYNEQFF	TGTGCCAGCTCGGCTAGCGTTTACAATGAGCAGTTCTTC
TRBV19	TRBJ1-5	.	.	CASSTPTGIYSNQPQHF	TGTGCCAGTAGTACCCCCACCGGGATCTATAGCAATCAGCCCCAGCATTTT
TRBV4-3	TRBJ2-1	.	TRBD2	CASSQRRETSQYNEQFF	TGCGCCAGCAGCCAAAGGCGGGAGACTAGTCAATACAATGAGCAGTTCTTC
TRBV11-2	TRBJ1-2	.	.	CASSLDGRQVYGYTF	TGTGCCAGCAGCTTAGATGGACGGCAGGTCTATGGCTACACCTTC
TRBV7-2	TRBJ2-7	.	.	CASSKGHSQYEQYF	TGTGCCAGCAGTAAAGGTCACAGCCAATACGAGCAGTACTTC
TRBV7-2	TRBJ2-7	.	.	CASSLGLTVQYF	TGTGCCAGCAGCTTAGGGCTAACAGTGCAGTACTTC
TRBV30	TRBJ1-1	few	.	CAWSVRGVGAFF	TGTGCCTGGAGTGTACGGGGAGTCGGAGCTTTCTTT
TRBV27	TRBJ2-7	.	TRBD2	CASSLSSSTSGPYEQYF	TGTGCCAGCAGTTTATCGAGTAGTACTAGCGGGCCCTACGAGCAGTACTTC
TRBV2	TRBJ1-1	.	.	CASRRLATVAFF	TGTGCCAGCAGGCGGTTGGCTACGGTAGCTTTCTTT
TRBV7-6	TRBJ1-4	.	.	CASSFGEATEKLFF	TGTGCCAGCAGCTTCGGGGAGGCGACTGAAAAACTGTTTTTT
TRBV5-6	TRBJ1-2	.	.	CASSSGRPFYGYTF	TGTGCCAGCAGCTCGGGACGGCCCTTTTATGGCTACACCTTC
TRBV5-1	TRBJ2-1	.	.	CASSLQGSYNEQFF	TGCGCCAGCAGCTTGCAAGGCTCCTACAATGAGCAGTTCTTC
TRBV7-2	TRBJ2-5	.	.	CASSLGRKQETQYF	TGTGCCAGCAGCTTAGGTAGGAAGCAAGAGACCCAGTACTTC
TRBV5-6	TRBJ2-1	.	.	CASSLLGAPYNEQFF	TGTGCCAGCAGCTTGTTAGGGGCCCCCTACAATGAGCAGTTCTTC
TRBV4-1	TRBJ2-1	.	TRBD2	CASSQDGAGGRNNEQFF	TGCGCCAGCAGCCAAGATGGAGCGGGAGGGCGTAACAATGAGCAGTTCTTC
TRBV5-1	TRBJ2-1	.	TRBD1	CASSLVGQGARAPYNEQFF	TGCGCCAGCAGCTTGGTGGGACAGGGGGCAAGGGCCCCCTACAATGAGCAGTTCTTC
TRBV19	TRBJ1-6	.	TRBD1	CASSIAGQQNNSPLHF	TGTGCCAGTAGCATCGCGGGACAGCAAAATAATTCACCCCTCCACTTT
TRBV9	TRBJ1-2	.	.	CASSPGHAGIGYTF	TGTGCCAGCAGCCCAGGCCACGCTGGGATCGGCTACACCTTC
TRBV15	TRBJ2-5	.	.	CATSRAMGETQYF	TGTGCCACCAGCAGAGCGATGGGTGAGACCCAGTACTTC
TRBV5-1	TRBJ2-3	.	TRBD1	CASSSGTGLINTDTQYF	TGCGCCAGCAGCTCCGGGACAGGGTTAATCAACACCGATACGCAGTATTTT
TRBV19	TRBJ2-7	few	TRBD2	CASSISGTSGYEQYF	TGTGCCAGTAGCATCTCCGGGACTAGCGGTTACGAGCAGTACTTC
TRBV5-4	TRBJ2-5	once	.	CASSWDQETQYF	TGTGCCAGTTCGTGGGACCAAGAGACCCAGTACTTC
TRBV18	TRBJ2-2	.	.	CASSQGQNTGELFF	TGTGCCAGCTCACAGGGTCAGAACACCGGGGAGCTGTTTTTT
TRBV5-8	TRBJ2-2	.	TRBD2	CASSPLGEGHTGELFF	TGTGCCAGCAGCCCCCTCGGGGAGGGGCACACCGGGGAGCTGTTTTTT
TRBV7-2	TRBJ2-5	once	TRBD2	CASSLGPGLEETQYF	TGTGCCAGCAGCTTAGGGCCCGGACTAGAAGAGACCCAGTACTTC
TRBV6-5	TRBJ2-5	.	.	CASSEGYRGETQYF	TGTGCCAGCAGTGAAGGTTACAGAGGAGAGACCCAGTACTTC
TRBV4-2	TRBJ2-2	.	TRBD2	CASSQPPGLAGGITGELFF	TGTGCCAGCAGCCAGCCTCCGGGACTAGCGGGAGGAATAACCGGGGAGCTGTTTTTT
TRBV7-7	TRBJ2-3	.	.	CASSQTTGSTDTQYF	TGTGCCAGCAGCCAGACTACAGGGAGCACAGATACGCAGTATTTT
TRBV28	TRBJ1-2	.	.	CASRVSPGNPDRMGYGYTF	TGTGCCAGCAGAGTTTCCCCCGGGAACCCTGACAGGATGGGATATGGCTACACCTTC
TRBV11-2	TRBJ2-7	.	TRBD1	CASTRQGPYEQYF	TGTGCCAGCACCAGACAGGGCCCCTACGAGCAGTACTTC
TRBV7-9	TRBJ1-4	.	TRBD1	CASRSLGTGNEKLFF	TGTGCCAGCAGATCCCTCGGGACAGGGAATGAAAAACTGTTTTTT
TRBV2	TRBJ2-5	.	.	CASTEWQETQYF	TGTGCCAGCACCGAATGGCAAGAGACCCAGTACTTC
TRBV11-2	TRBJ2-5	.	.	CASSLDSGVETQYF	TGTGCCAGCAGCTTAGATAGCGGCGTGGAGACCCAGTACTTC
TRBV5-1	TRBJ2-7	.	TRBD2	CASSADGSGSSYEQYF	TGCGCCAGCAGCGCCGACGGAAGCGGGAGCTCCTACGAGCAGTACTTC
TRBV10-3	TRBJ2-3	.	TRBD2	CAISGKGLAGTDTQYF	TGTGCCATCAGTGGGAAGGGACTAGCGGGGACAGATACGCAGTATTTT
TRBV5-1	TRBJ2-7	.	TRBD2	CASSLGVAGVYYEQYF	TGCGCCAGCAGCTTGGGGGTAGCGGGAGTTTACTACGAGCAGTACTTC
TRBV6-1	TRBJ2-7	few	.	CASSGVKSSYEQYF	TGTGCCAGCAGTGGGGTCAAGAGCTCCTACGAGCAGTACTTC
TRBV5-1	TRBJ2-7	.	.	CASSLVGTVHEQYF	TGCGCCAGCAGCTTGGTTGGGACGGTCCACGAGCAGTACTTC
TRBV21-1	TRBJ2-2	few	.	CASSKVREGELFF	TGTGCCAGCAGCAAAGTCAGGGAGGGGGAGCTGTTTTTT
TRBV5-1	TRBJ2-3	many	.	CASSLVAGHTDTQYF	TGCGCCAGCAGCTTGGTGGCAGGGCATACAGATACGCAGTATTTT
TRBV5-1	TRBJ2-3	.	TRBD2	CASSLGIAGAGDTQYF	TGCGCCAGCAGCTTGGGGATAGCGGGAGCGGGCGATACGCAGTATTTT
TRBV18	TRBJ2-7	.	TRBD1	CASSNLAPGQGYEQYF	TGTGCCAGCTCAAATTTAGCCCCGGGACAGGGATACGAGCAGTACTTC
TRBV6-1	TRBJ1-4	.	.	CASSEWATNEKLFF	TGTGCCAGCAGTGAGTGGGCGACTAATGAAAAACTGTTTTTT
TRBV11-2	TRBJ2-7	.	TRBD2	CASSSLAGVYEQYF	TGTGCCAGCAGCTCCTTAGCGGGAGTCTACGAGCAGTACTTC
TRBV29-1	TRBJ2-7	few	TRBD1	CSVSSRGQGSTWQYF	TGCAGCGTTAGTAGCAGGGGACAGGGATCTACCTGGCAGTACTTC
TRBV2	TRBJ1-2	.	TRBD1	CASSAQGAYGYTF	TGTGCCAGCAGTGCCCAGGGGGCCTATGGCTACACCTTC
TRBV5-4	TRBJ2-7	.	.	CASSLTQGYEQYF	TGTGCCAGCAGCTTGACACAGGGCTACGAGCAGTACTTC
TRBV5-1	TRBJ2-2	.	TRBD2	CASSAIAGGAAGELFF	TGCGCCAGCAGCGCCATAGCGGGAGGAGCGGCCGGGGAGCTGTTTTTT
TRBV5-4	TRBJ1-2	.	.	CASSLGGHLIYGYTF	TGTGCCAGCAGCTTGGGGGGACATCTCATCTATGGCTACACCTTC
TRBV7-8	TRBJ1-2	.	TRBD1	CASSPRTGYYGYTF	TGTGCCAGCAGCCCCCGGACAGGGTACTATGGCTACACCTTC